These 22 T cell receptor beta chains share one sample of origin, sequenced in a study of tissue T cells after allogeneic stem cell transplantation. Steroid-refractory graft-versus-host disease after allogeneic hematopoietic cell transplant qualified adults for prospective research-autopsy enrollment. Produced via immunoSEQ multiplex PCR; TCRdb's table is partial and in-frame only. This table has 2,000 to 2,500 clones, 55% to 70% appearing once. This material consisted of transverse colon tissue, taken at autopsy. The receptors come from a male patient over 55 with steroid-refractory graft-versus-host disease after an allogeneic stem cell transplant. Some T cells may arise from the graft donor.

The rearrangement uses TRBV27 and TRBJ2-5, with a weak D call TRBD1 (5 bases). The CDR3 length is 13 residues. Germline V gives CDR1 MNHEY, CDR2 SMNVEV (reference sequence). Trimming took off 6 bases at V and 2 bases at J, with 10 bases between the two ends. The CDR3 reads CASRSGWQETQYF. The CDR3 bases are TGTGCCAGCAGATCAGGGTGGCAAGAGACCCAGTACTTC.

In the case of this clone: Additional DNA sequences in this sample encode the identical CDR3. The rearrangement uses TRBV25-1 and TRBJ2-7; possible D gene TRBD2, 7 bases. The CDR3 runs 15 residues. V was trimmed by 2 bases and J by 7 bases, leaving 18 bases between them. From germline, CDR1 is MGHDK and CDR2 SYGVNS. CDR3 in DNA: TGTGCCAGCAGTGAAATAAGGGGGGGGGCGGAGGAGCAGTACTTC. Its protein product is CASSEIRGGAEEQYF.

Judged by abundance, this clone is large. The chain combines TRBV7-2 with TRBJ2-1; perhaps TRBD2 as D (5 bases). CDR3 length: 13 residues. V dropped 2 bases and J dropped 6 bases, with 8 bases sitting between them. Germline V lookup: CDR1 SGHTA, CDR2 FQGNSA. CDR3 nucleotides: TGTGCCAGCAGCTTACCTAGCATCAATGAGCAGTTCTTC. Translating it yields CASSLPSINEQFF. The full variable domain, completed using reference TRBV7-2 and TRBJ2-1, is GAGVSQSPSNKVTEKGKDVELRCDPISGHTALYWYRQSLGQGLEFLIYFQGNSAPDKSGLPSDRFSAERTGGSVSTLTIQRTQQEDSAVYLCASSLPSINEQFFGPGTRLTVL.

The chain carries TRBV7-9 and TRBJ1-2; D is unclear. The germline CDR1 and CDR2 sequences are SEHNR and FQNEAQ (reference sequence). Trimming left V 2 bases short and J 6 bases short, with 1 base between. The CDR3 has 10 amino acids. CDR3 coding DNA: TGTGCCAGCAGCTTAAATGGCTACACCTTC. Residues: CASSLNGYTF.

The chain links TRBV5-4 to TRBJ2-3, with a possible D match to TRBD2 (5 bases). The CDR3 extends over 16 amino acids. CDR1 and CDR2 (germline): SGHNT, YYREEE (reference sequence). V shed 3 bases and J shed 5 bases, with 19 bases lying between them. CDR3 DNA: TGTGCCAGCAGCTCTCTTCTAGTGGGAGAGGGAGATACGCAGTATTTT. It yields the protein CASSSLLVGEGDTQYF.

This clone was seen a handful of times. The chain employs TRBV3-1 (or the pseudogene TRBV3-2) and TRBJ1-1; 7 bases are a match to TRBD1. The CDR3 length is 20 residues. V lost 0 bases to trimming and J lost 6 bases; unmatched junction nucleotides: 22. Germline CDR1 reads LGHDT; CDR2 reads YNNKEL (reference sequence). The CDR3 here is CASSQDRLYGTDSSVSEAFF. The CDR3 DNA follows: TGTGCCAGCAGCCAAGATCGGCTTTACGGGACAGACAGTTCTGTATCTGAAGCTTTCTTT.

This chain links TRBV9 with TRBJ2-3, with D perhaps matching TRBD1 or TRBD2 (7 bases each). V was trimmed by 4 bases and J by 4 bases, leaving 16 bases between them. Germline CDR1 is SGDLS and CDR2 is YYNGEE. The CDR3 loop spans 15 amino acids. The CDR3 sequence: CASSPMTGRADTQYF. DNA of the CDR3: TGTGCCAGCAGCCCGATGACAGGGAGGGCAGATACGCAGTATTTT. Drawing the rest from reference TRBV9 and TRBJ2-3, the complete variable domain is DSGVTQTPKHLITATGQRVTLRCSPRSGDLSVYWYQQSLDQGLQFLIQYYNGEERAKGNILERFSAQQFPDLHSELNLSSLELGDSALYFCASSPMTGRADTQYFGPGTRLTVL.

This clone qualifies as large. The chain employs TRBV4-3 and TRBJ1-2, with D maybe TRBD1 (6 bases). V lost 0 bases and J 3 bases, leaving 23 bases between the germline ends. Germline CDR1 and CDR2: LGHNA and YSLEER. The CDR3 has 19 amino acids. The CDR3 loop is CASSQDHPLGGGYDYGYTF. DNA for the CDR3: TGCGCCAGCAGCCAAGATCACCCCTTAGGGGGGGGGTATGACTATGGCTACACCTTC.

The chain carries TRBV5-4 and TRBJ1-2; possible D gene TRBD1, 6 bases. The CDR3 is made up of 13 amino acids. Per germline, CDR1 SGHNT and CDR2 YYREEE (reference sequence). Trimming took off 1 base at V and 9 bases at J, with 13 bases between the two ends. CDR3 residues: CASSLRGGGSYTF. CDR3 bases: TGTGCCAGCAGCTTGAGGGGGGGAGGAAGCTACACCTTC.

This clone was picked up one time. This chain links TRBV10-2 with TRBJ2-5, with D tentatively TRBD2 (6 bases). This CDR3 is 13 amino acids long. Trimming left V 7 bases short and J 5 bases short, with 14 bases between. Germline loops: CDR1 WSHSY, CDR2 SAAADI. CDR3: CASTFDRGETQYF. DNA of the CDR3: TGCGCCAGCACCTTCGATCGGGGGGAGACCCAGTACTTC.

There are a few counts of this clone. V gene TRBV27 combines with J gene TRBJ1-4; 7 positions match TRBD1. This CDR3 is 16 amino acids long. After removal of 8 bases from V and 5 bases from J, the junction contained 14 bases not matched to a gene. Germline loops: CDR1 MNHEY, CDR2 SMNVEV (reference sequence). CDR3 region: CASSRDSSPLNEKLFF. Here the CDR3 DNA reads TGTGCCAGCTCCCGGGACAGTTCTCCCCTCAATGAAAAACTGTTTTTT.

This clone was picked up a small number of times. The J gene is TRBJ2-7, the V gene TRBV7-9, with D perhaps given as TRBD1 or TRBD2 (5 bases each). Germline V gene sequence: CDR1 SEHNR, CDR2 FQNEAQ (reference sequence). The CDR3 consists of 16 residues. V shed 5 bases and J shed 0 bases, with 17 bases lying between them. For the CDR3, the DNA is TGTGCCAGCAGCCGTTCATTTCGTGGGGGCTCCTACGAGCAGTACTTC. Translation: CASSRSFRGGSYEQYF.

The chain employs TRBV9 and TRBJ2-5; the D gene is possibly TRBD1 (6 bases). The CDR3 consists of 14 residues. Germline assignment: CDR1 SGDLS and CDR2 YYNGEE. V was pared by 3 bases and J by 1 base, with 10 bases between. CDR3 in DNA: TGTGCCAGCAGCGCCGGGACAACCCAAGAGACCCAGTACTTC. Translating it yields CASSAGTTQETQYF. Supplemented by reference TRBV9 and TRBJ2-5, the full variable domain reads DSGVTQTPKHLITATGQRVTLRCSPRSGDLSVYWYQQSLDQGLQFLIQYYNGEERAKGNILERFSAQQFPDLHSELNLSSLELGDSALYFCASSAGTTQETQYFGPGTRLLVL.

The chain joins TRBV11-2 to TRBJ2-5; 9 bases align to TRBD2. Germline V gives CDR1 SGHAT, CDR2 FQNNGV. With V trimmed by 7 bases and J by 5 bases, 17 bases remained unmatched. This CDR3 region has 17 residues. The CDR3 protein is CASTSEAGGRAWETQYF. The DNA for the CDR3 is TGTGCCAGCACTTCCGAAGCGGGGGGCCGGGCGTGGGAGACCCAGTACTTC.

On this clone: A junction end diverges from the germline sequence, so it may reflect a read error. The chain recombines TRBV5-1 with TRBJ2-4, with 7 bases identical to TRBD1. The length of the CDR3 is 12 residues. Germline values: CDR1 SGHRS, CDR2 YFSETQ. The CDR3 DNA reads TGCGCCAGCAGCTTGGATCAGGGGGTAATGAACTTC. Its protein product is CASSLDQGVMNF.

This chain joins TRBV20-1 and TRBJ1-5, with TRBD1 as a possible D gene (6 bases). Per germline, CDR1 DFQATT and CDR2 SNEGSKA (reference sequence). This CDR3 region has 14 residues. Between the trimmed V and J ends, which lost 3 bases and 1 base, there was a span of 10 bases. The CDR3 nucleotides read TGCAGTGCTAGTCGGGGGCCAAGCAATCAGCCCCAGCATTTT. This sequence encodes CSASRGPSNQPQHF.

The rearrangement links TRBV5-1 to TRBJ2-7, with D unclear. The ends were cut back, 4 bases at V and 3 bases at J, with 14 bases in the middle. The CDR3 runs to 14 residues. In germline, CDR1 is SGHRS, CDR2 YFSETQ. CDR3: CASSTRPSNYEQYF. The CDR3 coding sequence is TGCGCCAGCAGCACCCGACCCTCCAACTACGAGCAGTACTTC.

The CDR3 protein is CASSGSGGDTGELFF. In DNA, the CDR3 is TGTGCCAGCAGCGGTAGCGGGGGGGACACCGGGGAGCTGTTTTTT. The rearrangement uses TRBV9 and TRBJ2-2, with 11 nucleotides matching TRBD2. The J segment lost 3 bases and the V segment lost 3 bases, leaving 1 base of the junction unmatched. The CDR3 length is 15 residues. Germline V gene sequence: CDR1 SGDLS, CDR2 YYNGEE.

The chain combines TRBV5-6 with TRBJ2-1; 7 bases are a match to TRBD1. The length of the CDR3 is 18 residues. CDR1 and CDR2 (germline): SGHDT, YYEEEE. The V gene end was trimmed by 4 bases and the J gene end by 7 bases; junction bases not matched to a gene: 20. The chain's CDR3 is CASSRWKRQGAVGNEQFF. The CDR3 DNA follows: TGTGCCAGCAGCCGTTGGAAACGACAGGGCGCAGTGGGGAATGAGCAGTTCTTC.

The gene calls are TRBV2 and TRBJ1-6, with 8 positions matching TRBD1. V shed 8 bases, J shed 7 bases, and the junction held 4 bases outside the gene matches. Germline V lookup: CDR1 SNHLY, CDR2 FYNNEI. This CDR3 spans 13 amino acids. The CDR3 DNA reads TGTGCCAGCGGACAGGGAGGGAATTCACCCCTCCACTTT. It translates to CASGQGGNSPLHF.

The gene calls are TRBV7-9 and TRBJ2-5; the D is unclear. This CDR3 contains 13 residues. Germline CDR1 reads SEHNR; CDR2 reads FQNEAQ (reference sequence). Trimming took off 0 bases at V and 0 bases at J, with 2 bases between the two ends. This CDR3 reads CASSLAHQETQYF. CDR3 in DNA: TGTGCCAGCAGCTTAGCGCACCAAGAGACCCAGTACTTC.

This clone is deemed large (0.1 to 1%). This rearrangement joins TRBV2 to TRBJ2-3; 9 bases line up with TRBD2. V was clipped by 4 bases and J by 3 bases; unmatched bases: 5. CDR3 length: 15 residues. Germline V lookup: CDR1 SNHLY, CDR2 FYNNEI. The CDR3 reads CASSAGTSSTDTQYF. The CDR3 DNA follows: TGTGCCAGCAGTGCCGGGACTAGCTCGACAGATACGCAGTATTTT.